These 23 T cell receptor beta chains originate from one sample sequenced in a study of T-cell reconstitution after alpha-beta-depleted transplantation in children. Using unique molecular identifiers, the investigators prepared the TCRbeta library. TCRdb fed the PCR reads into MiXCR, producing one record per CDR3 protein. This sample carries about 980,000 distinct CDR3 sequences, about 31% of them seen once, and the ten largest clones take about 28%. This material consisted of PBMCs, mostly from graft donor cells, taken 360 days after TCRalphabeta/CD19-depleted stem cell transplant. The receptors here all came from a boy in the first two years of life who had a stem cell transplant for SCID, so the T cells may come from the graft donor.

This clonotype has a handful of counts. V and J are TRBV28 and TRBJ1-1; no clear D gene. This CDR3 has 12 amino acids. Trimming shortened V by 5 bases and J by 11 bases, and 15 bases separated the two germline ends. Germline V CDR1 and CDR2: MDHEN, SYDVKM. CDR3 sequence (DNA): TGTGCCAGCAGTATCCCTCTAAGATTGGCTTTCTTT. It is translated as CASSIPLRLAFF.

This clonotype turned up a few times. The genes are TRBV9 and TRBJ1-1; D is unclear. CDR1 is SGDLS, CDR2 YYNGEE, per germline. The CDR3 is 16 amino acids. The V end was cut by 4 bases, the J end by 3 bases, with 19 bases between. DNA for the CDR3: TGTGCCAGCAGCTTCGCCCCGGGCCTCAGGTACACTGAAGCTTTCTTT. Its protein product is CASSFAPGLRYTEAFF.

The gene calls are TRBV5-6 and TRBJ2-2; 7 nucleotides line up with TRBD2. J gave up 6 bases and V 4 bases, and 6 bases lay outside the gene matches. The CDR3 runs to 14 residues. Germline CDR1 is SGHDT and CDR2 is YYEEEE. The CDR3 DNA reads as TGTGCCAGCAGCCGCGGACTAGAAGCCGGGGAGCTGTTTTTT. It encodes CASSRGLEAGELFF.

This clonotype was seen a handful of times. The chain employs TRBV4-1 and TRBJ2-2; 10 bases map to TRBD1. Germline values: CDR1 MGHRA, CDR2 YSYEKL. The CDR3 totals 15 residues. V shed 5 bases and J 6 bases; nucleotides not matched to a gene: 6. The CDR3 here is CASSADRGRAGELFF. The CDR3 coding sequence is TGCGCCAGCAGCGCAGACAGGGGGCGAGCCGGGGAGCTGTTTTTT.

This clonotype was counted a few times. V gene TRBV7-2 combines with J gene TRBJ1-2; no firm D call. The CDR3 length is 15 residues. In germline, CDR1 is SGHTA, CDR2 FQGNSA. V gave up 3 bases and J gave up 1 base, with 12 bases separating them. The CDR3 DNA reads TGTGCCAGCAGCTTGGGCCTAGGCCTTAACTATGGCTACACCTTC. This encodes CASSLGLGLNYGYTF.

The CDR3 DNA reads TGCAGTGCTCGCGGGACTTACAACAATGAGCAGTTCTTC. Its translation is CSARGTYNNEQFF. This sequence joins TRBV20-1 and TRBJ2-1; D might be TRBD2 (6 bases). The CDR3 loop spans 13 amino acids. From germline, CDR1 is DFQATT and CDR2 SNEGSKA (reference sequence). V was shortened by 5 bases and J by 5 bases, with 13 bases between the two germline ends.

This clonotype was counted between two and nine times. V is TRBV20-1 and J is TRBJ2-3; 8 nucleotides agree with TRBD2. CDR1 is DFQATT and CDR2 is SNEGSKA in the germline V gene (reference sequence). The CDR3 contains 13 residues. Losses at the gene ends were 6 bases for V and 2 bases for J; bases not matched to a gene: 4. Here the CDR3 DNA reads TGCAGTGCAGGAGCGGGGGCCACAGATACGCAGTATTTT. It codes for CSAGAGATDTQYF.

This clonotype was counted a single time. The rearrangement uses TRBV5-4 and TRBJ2-7, with D possibly matching TRBD2 (6 bases). The CDR3 length is 15 residues. V lost 5 bases, J lost 5 bases, and 20 bases lay in between. Germline V gene lookup returns CDR1 SGHNT and CDR2 YYREEE (reference sequence). The CDR3 is CASRRDLAAPDEQYF. The CDR3 nucleotides read TGTGCCAGCAGGCGGGACCTGGCCGCTCCTGACGAGCAGTACTTC.

This chain uses TRBV12-3 or TRBV12-4 with TRBJ1-1, with D possibly being TRBD1 (5 bases). This CDR3 contains 15 residues. Trimming pared 4 bases from V and 1 base from J, leaving 13 bases between. CDR3 DNA sequence: TGTGCCAGCAGTTCTAATCCTCAGGGGAACACTGAAGCTTTCTTT. It codes for CASSSNPQGNTEAFF.

In DNA, the CDR3 is TGTGCCAGCAGTATACAGGGGGGGTCCTACGAGCAGTACTTC. This gives the protein CASSIQGGSYEQYF. V and J are TRBV12-3 or TRBV12-4 and TRBJ2-7; perhaps TRBD1 as D (8 bases). The CDR3 covers 14 residues. V was clipped by 5 bases and J by 1 base, with 12 bases between them.

This chain joins TRBV9 and TRBJ2-5; D gene ambiguous. The CDR3 has 13 residues. The germline V gene encodes CDR1 SGDLS and CDR2 YYNGEE. The V end lost 2 bases, the J end lost 5 bases, and 10 bases lay between the germline ends. Written as DNA, the CDR3 is TGTGCCAGCAGCGTTCGCGGCCTGGAGACCCAGTACTTC. Its translation is CASSVRGLETQYF.

This sequence joins TRBV6-4 and TRBJ1-2, with 7 nucleotides matching TRBD1. The CDR3 is 11 residues long. V trimming: 11 bases; J trimming: 11 bases; junction bases outside the gene matches: 11. Germline CDR1 MRHNA, CDR2 SNTAGT. CDR3: CAQKEGAGYTF. CDR3 in DNA: TGTGCCCAGAAAGAGGGGGCTGGGTACACCTTC.

In its sample, this clonotype was seen many times. V gene TRBV27 combines with J gene TRBJ2-1, with D perhaps TRBD2 (7 bases). The V and J ends lost 1 base and 6 bases respectively, with 16 bases between them. CDR1 MNHEY and CDR2 SMNVEV come from the germline V gene (reference sequence). The CDR3 sequence is 16 residues long. In DNA form, the CDR3 reads TGTGCCAGCAGTTTATTAGGGGGGGAAACCCTCAATGAGCAGTTCTTC. Translation gives CASSLLGGETLNEQFF.

The gene calls are TRBV15 and TRBJ2-7, with a weak D call TRBD1 (6 bases). Germline CDR1 and CDR2: LNHNV and YYDKDF (reference sequence). CDR3 length: 16 amino acids. V lost 3 bases, J lost 1 base, and 16 bases lay in between. The CDR3 nucleotides read TGTGCCACCAGCAGCGCCGGGACACTCCGATCCTACGAGCAGTACTTC. This translates into CATSSAGTLRSYEQYF.

The V gene is TRBV18, the J gene TRBJ1-2; D remains ambiguous. V was shortened by 3 bases and J by 3 bases, with 14 bases between the two germline ends. CDR3 length: 15 amino acids. CDR1 KGHSH and CDR2 LQKENI come from the germline V gene. CDR3 nucleotide sequence: TGTGCCAGCTCACCGATACTGACCGGTGACTATGGCTACACCTTC. This encodes CASSPILTGDYGYTF. Together with reference TRBV18 and TRBJ1-2, the CDR3 gives the full variable domain: NAGVMQNPRHLVRRRGQEARLRCSPMKGHSHVYWYRQLPEEGLKFMVYLQKENIIDESGMPKERFSAEFPKEGPSILRIQQVVRGDSAAYFCASSPILTGDYGYTFGSGTRLTVV.

This clonotype was seen ten or more times. The V call is TRBV20-1, the J call TRBJ2-3; no firm D call. The CDR3 runs 14 residues. Germline assignment: CDR1 DFQATT and CDR2 SNEGSKA (reference sequence). V was trimmed by 2 bases and J by 4 bases, leaving 13 bases between them. In DNA form, the CDR3 reads TGCAGTGCTAGACCAGACCCTGGCGCAGATACGCAGTATTTT. Its translation is CSARPDPGADTQYF.

In its sample, this clonotype was seen a few times. This chain connects TRBV12-3 or TRBV12-4 to TRBJ2-3; unclear D gene. The CDR3 contains 14 residues. Trimming cost V 6 bases and J 0 bases, with 10 bases left between them. CDR3 sequence (DNA): TGTGCCAGCAGGGCCTTCGAAAGCACAGATACGCAGTATTTT. Its protein is CASRAFESTDTQYF.

This clonotype was counted a few times. The chain uses TRBV10-2 and TRBJ2-3; 11 bases are a match to TRBD1. Germline V CDR1 and CDR2: WSHSY, SAAADI. The junction had 5 bases not matched to a gene; V was cut back by 3 bases and J by 3 bases. This CDR3 is built from 16 residues. CDR3 bases: TGCGCCAGCAGTGATCCCGGGACAGGGGGTACAGATACGCAGTATTTT. This translates into CASSDPGTGGTDTQYF.

The rearrangement uses TRBV7-9 and TRBJ1-3, with D perhaps matching TRBD1 (5 bases). There are 16 residues in the CDR3. Trimming removed 1 base at V and 0 bases at J, with 10 bases between. Germline assignment: CDR1 SEHNR and CDR2 FQNEAQ (reference sequence). CDR3 in DNA: TGTGCCAGCAGCTTAGGCGACAGCATCTCTGGAAACACCATATATTTT. Translating gives CASSLGDSISGNTIYF.

This clonotype was detected a few times. The V gene is TRBV5-1, the J gene TRBJ2-5; either TRBD1 or TRBD2 may supply D (5 bases each). The CDR3 consists of 15 residues. V lost 5 bases and J 5 bases, leaving 19 bases between the germline ends. The germline V gene has CDR1 SGHRS and CDR2 YFSETQ. CDR3 DNA sequence: TGCGCCAGCAGTCCGGGGCGTAGGGCTACGGAGACCCAGTACTTC. As protein: CASSPGRRATETQYF.

The V and J genes are TRBV3-1 and TRBJ2-1; D remains ambiguous. CDR1 is LGHDT and CDR2 is YNNKEL in the germline V gene (reference sequence). CDR3 length: 16 amino acids. The V gene lost 4 bases and the J gene lost 0 bases, with 13 bases spanning the gap. The CDR3 DNA reads TGTGCCAGCAGCCGCTGGGGAAAGAGCTCCTACAATGAGCAGTTCTTC. This encodes CASSRWGKSSYNEQFF.

The table lists this clonotype with a few counts. This chain uses TRBV20-1 with TRBJ1-1; D remains unclear. Trimming removed 0 bases from V and 0 bases from J, with 14 bases in between. CDR1 DFQATT and CDR2 SNEGSKA come from the germline V gene (reference sequence). This CDR3 region has 16 residues. The CDR3, as DNA: TGCAGTGCTAGAGATTGGGCGCTTACTATGAACACTGAAGCTTTCTTT. As protein: CSARDWALTMNTEAFF.

Here the CDR3 DNA reads TGCGCCAGCAGCTTCATAGAGGGGTATGGCTACACCTTC. As protein: CASSFIEGYGYTF. V usage is TRBV5-1 and J usage is TRBJ1-2; D perhaps matches TRBD1 (5 bases). Germline V CDR1 and CDR2: SGHRS, YFSETQ. Trimming removed 2 bases at V and 5 bases at J, with 10 bases between. The CDR3 runs 13 residues.